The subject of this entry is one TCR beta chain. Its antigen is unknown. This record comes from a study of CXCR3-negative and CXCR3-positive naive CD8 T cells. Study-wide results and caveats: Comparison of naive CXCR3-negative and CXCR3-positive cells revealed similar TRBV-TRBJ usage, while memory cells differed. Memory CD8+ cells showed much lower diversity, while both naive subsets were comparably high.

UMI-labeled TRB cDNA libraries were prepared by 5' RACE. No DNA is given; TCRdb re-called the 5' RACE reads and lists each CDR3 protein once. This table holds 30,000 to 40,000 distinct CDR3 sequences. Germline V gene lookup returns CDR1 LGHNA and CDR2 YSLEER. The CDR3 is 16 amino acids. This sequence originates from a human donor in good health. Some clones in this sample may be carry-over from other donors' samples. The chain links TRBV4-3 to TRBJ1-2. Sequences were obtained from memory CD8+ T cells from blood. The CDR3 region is CASSQDRAEFGNGYTF.